A single sample is the source of the 8 T cell receptor beta chains below, sequenced in a study of OX40 agonist ivuxolimab in advanced cancers. Data came from immunoSEQ multiplex PCR; TCRdb stores just in-frame clones and leaves some out. The sample has fewer than 130,000 clones; roughly 90% are singletons. The material sequenced was CD4+ or CD8+ T cells sorted from blood, taken in a trial of the OX40 agonist ivuxolimab. These receptors were collected from an adult with an advanced solid tumor such as melanoma, head and neck, liver or kidney cancer.

This clone was counted between two and nine times. This chain joins TRBV19 and TRBJ1-1; 7 nucleotides agree with TRBD1. V shed 10 bases and J 1 base; nucleotides not matched to a gene: 6. There are 13 residues in the CDR3. Germline-derived CDR1 and CDR2 are LNHDA and SQIVND (reference sequence). CDR3 nucleotide sequence: TGTGCCACTTCAGGGACAGCGAACACTGAAGCTTTCTTT. It yields the protein CATSGTANTEAFF.

The chain combines TRBV5-6 with TRBJ2-3, with 8 bases that match TRBD2. V lost 0 bases, J lost 2 bases, and 5 bases stayed unmatched. Germline V gene sequence: CDR1 SGHDT, CDR2 YYEEEE. The CDR3 covers 16 residues. In DNA form, the CDR3 reads TGTGCCAGCAGCTTGGTAAAAGCGGGAGACACAGATACGCAGTATTTT. Its protein product is CASSLVKAGDTDTQYF.

The gene calls are TRBV27 and TRBJ2-7; 9 nucleotides agree with TRBD2. With 6 bases clipped from V and 3 bases from J, the junction kept 6 bases outside the gene matches. This CDR3 contains 14 residues. Germline CDR1 reads MNHEY; CDR2 reads SMNVEV (reference sequence). The chain's CDR3 is CASRASGIGYEQYF. The DNA for the CDR3 is TGTGCCAGCAGGGCTAGCGGGATCGGCTACGAGCAGTACTTC.

The sample holds one count of this clone. The rearrangement links TRBV4-3 to TRBJ2-3; TRBD2 is a possible D gene (6 bases). This CDR3 contains 18 residues. From germline, CDR1 is LGHNA and CDR2 YSLEER. Trimming took off 0 bases at V and 0 bases at J, with 16 bases between the two ends. CDR3 sequence: CASSQDLPAEGSTDTQYF. The CDR3 region has the DNA TGCGCCAGCAGCCAAGACCTCCCGGCGGAGGGGAGCACAGATACGCAGTATTTT.

The chain combines TRBV7-3 with TRBJ2-1, with D perhaps TRBD2 (7 bases). CDR1 and CDR2 from the germline V gene are SGHTA and FQGTGA. This CDR3 has 13 amino acids. Trimming removed 2 bases at V and 13 bases at J, with 15 bases between. This CDR3 is CASSLLGGGAQFF. DNA for the CDR3: TGTGCCAGCAGCTTATTGGGAGGGGGGGCCCAGTTCTTC.

The rearrangement joins TRBV6-5 to TRBJ1-1, with D possibly matching TRBD1 (6 bases). V lost 0 bases and J 0 bases, leaving 11 bases between the germline ends. This CDR3 is 16 amino acids long. Germline values: CDR1 MNHEY, CDR2 SVGAGI. Here the CDR3 reads CASSYSWDTLNTEAFF. The CDR3 DNA sequence: TGTGCCAGCAGTTACTCCTGGGACACCTTGAACACTGAAGCTTTCTTT.

V gene TRBV4-2 combines with J gene TRBJ1-1, with D tentatively TRBD1 (5 bases). The CDR3 extends over 12 amino acids. Germline V gene sequence: CDR1 LGHNA, CDR2 YNFKEQ. Trimming shortened V by 3 bases and J by 3 bases, and 5 bases separated the two germline ends. For the CDR3, the DNA is TGTGCCAGCAGCCAGGGGGACACTGAAGCTTTCTTT. It specifies CASSQGDTEAFF.

V usage is TRBV15 and J usage is TRBJ1-5; no firm D call. Trimming stripped 0 bases from V and 7 bases from J, with 10 bases between. The CDR3 consists of 14 residues. Looked up from germline, CDR1 is LNHNV and CDR2 is YYDKDF (reference sequence). In DNA, the CDR3 is TGTGCCACCAGCAGAGATACGAGGGTCCAGCCCCAGCATTTT. Protein sequence: CATSRDTRVQPQHF.